Below, 15 T cell receptor beta chains from the same sample are listed, as sequenced in a study of T cells after yellow fever vaccination. MiXCR, applied by TCRdb to the 5' RACE reads, yields one record per CDR3 protein. The sample carries just over 250,000 distinct CDR3 sequences, roughly 5.2% recorded once. The specimen was CD4+ T cells sorted from PBMCs, collected on the day of the yellow fever booster vaccination. The receptors derive from a man younger than 35 who received the YFV17D yellow fever vaccine.

This clonotype was observed many times. The rearrangement links TRBV5-1 to TRBJ2-2; TRBD1 aligns across 9 bases. The V gene's germline CDR1 is SGHRS and CDR2 YFSETQ. The CDR3 has 15 amino acids. Germline trimming cut 4 bases from V and 5 bases from J; bases unmatched to any gene: 6. CDR3 in amino acids: CASSQRTGVTGELFF. Here the CDR3 DNA reads TGCGCCAGCAGCCAACGGACAGGGGTAACCGGGGAGCTGTTTTTT.

Many counts were recorded for this clonotype. This sequence joins TRBV20-1 and TRBJ2-3, with TRBD2 matching over 11 bases. The CDR3 covers 15 residues. V lost 2 bases and J lost 5; bases outside the gene matches: 6. The germline V gene has CDR1 DFQATT and CDR2 SNEGSKA (reference sequence). CDR3 sequence (DNA): TGCAGTGCTAGAAAACTAGCGGGGGTCCGAGATACGCAGTATTTT. It translates to CSARKLAGVRDTQYF.

At least ten counts were recorded for this clonotype. V is TRBV5-1 and J is TRBJ1-1; perhaps TRBD1 as D (6 bases). The CDR3 consists of 13 residues. Germline values: CDR1 SGHRS, CDR2 YFSETQ. V was trimmed by 4 bases and J by 8 bases, leaving 15 bases between them. The CDR3: CASSTDGQGEAFF. The CDR3 DNA is TGCGCCAGCAGCACCGACGGGCAGGGGGAAGCTTTCTTT.

In its sample, this clonotype was seen a few times. V and J are TRBV20-1 and TRBJ1-1; 9 nucleotides align to TRBD1. CDR3 length: 13 residues. The V and J ends lost 5 bases and 1 base, in that order; junction bases with no gene match: 2. The V gene's germline CDR1 is DFQATT and CDR2 SNEGSKA (reference sequence). CDR3 loop: CSAWGQGNTEAFF. CDR3 DNA: TGCAGTGCTTGGGGACAGGGGAACACTGAAGCTTTCTTT.

The chain is built from TRBV18 and TRBJ2-5, with D unclear. From germline, CDR1 is KGHSH and CDR2 LQKENI. The CDR3 consists of 14 residues. Trimming left V 0 bases short and J 3 bases short, with 8 bases between. The CDR3, as DNA: TGTGCCAGCTCACCACCTTTTCCCGAAGAGACCCAGTACTTC. Protein product: CASSPPFPEETQYF.

The chain joins TRBV5-4 to TRBJ1-1; no clear D gene. CDR3 size: 15 residues. V gave up 4 bases and J gave up 4 bases, with 17 bases separating them. Germline-derived CDR1 and CDR2 are SGHNT and YYREEE (reference sequence). DNA for the CDR3: TGTGCCAGCAGCCCGGCAGGTGGTGTTTTCACTGAAGCTTTCTTT. Its protein is CASSPAGGVFTEAFF.

In this sample, this clonotype turned up a few times. This chain uses TRBV10-3 with TRBJ1-4, with 7 bases fitting TRBD1. Germline V CDR1 and CDR2: ENHRY, SYGVKD. Losses at the gene ends were 6 bases for V and 2 bases for J; bases not matched to a gene: 0. The CDR3 consists of 13 residues. CDR3 sequence (DNA): TGTGCCATCAGCAGGGGGACTAATGAAAAACTGTTTTTT. Its protein is CAISRGTNEKLFF.

The table lists this clonotype with a few counts. The chain combines TRBV7-2 with TRBJ2-5, with a possible D match to TRBD2 (5 bases). The CDR3 consists of 13 residues. Per germline, CDR1 SGHTA and CDR2 FQGNSA. Trimming left V 5 bases short and J 9 bases short, with 16 bases between. The CDR3 region is CASSETRVVAQYF. The CDR3 DNA is TGTGCCAGCAGCGAAACTAGGGTTGTGGCCCAGTACTTC.

The sample holds many counts of this clonotype. The rearrangement uses TRBV4-3 and TRBJ2-3, with TRBD2 identical over 14 bases. V dropped 1 base and J dropped 4; count of bases not matched to a gene: 1. From germline, CDR1 is LGHNA and CDR2 YSLEER. The CDR3 totals 16 residues. The CDR3 sequence is CASSQVTSGGADTQYF. Here the CDR3 DNA reads TGCGCCAGCAGCCAAGTGACTAGCGGGGGGGCAGATACGCAGTATTTT.

The chain combines TRBV12-3 or TRBV12-4 with TRBJ1-3; unclear D gene. This CDR3 is 13 amino acids long. Deletions cut 6 bases from V and 4 bases from J, with 10 bases between. The CDR3 nucleotides are TGTGCCAGCAGCCACCTCAGGGGAAACACCATATATTTT. It is translated as CASSHLRGNTIYF.

The chain combines TRBV5-4 with TRBJ2-6, with D hard to call. Germline values: CDR1 SGHNT, CDR2 YYREEE (reference sequence). The CDR3 spans 15 residues. V was clipped by 4 bases and J by 1 base, with 9 bases between them. The CDR3 nucleotides are TGTGCCAGCAGCCAAATCTTTTCTGGGGCCAACGTCCTGACTTTC. Protein product: CASSQIFSGANVLTF. Based on the CDR3 plus reference TRBV5-4 and TRBJ2-6, the full variable domain is ETGVTQSPTHLIKTRGQQVTLRCSSQSGHNTVSWYQQALGQGPQFIFQYYREEENGRGNFPPRFSGLQFPNYSSELNVNALELDDSALYLCASSQIFSGANVLTFGAGSRLTVL.

This clonotype was counted a few times. The chain couples TRBV7-2 to TRBJ1-1; 8 bases are a match to TRBD1. The trim removed 3 bases at V and 1 base at J, leaving 4 bases unmatched. There are 15 residues in the CDR3. Germline V gives CDR1 SGHTA, CDR2 FQGNSA. The CDR3 coding sequence is TGTGCCAGCAGCTTCACAGGGGGAGAGAACACTGAAGCTTTCTTT. Its translation: CASSFTGGENTEAFF.

The V call is TRBV6-5, the J call TRBJ1-4; D possibly corresponds to TRBD1 (6 bases). V lost 0 bases to trimming and J lost 7 bases, with 15 bases between them. The CDR3 sequence is 16 residues long. The germline V gene encodes CDR1 MNHEY and CDR2 SVGAGI. The CDR3: CASSYSIGQGSEKLFF. The CDR3 nucleotides read TGTGCCAGCAGTTACTCGATCGGGCAGGGGAGTGAAAAACTGTTTTTT.

The chain combines TRBV7-2 with TRBJ1-1; D is undetermined. V was cut by 1 base and J by 6 bases, with 6 bases left in between. The CDR3 contains 12 residues. Germline V gene lookup returns CDR1 SGHTA and CDR2 FQGNSA. The DNA for the CDR3 is TGTGCCAGCAGCTTAGGGATTCCTGAAGCTTTCTTT. It translates to CASSLGIPEAFF.

This clonotype was seen only a few times. The gene calls are TRBV11-1 and TRBJ1-1; TRBD1 aligns across 12 bases. The CDR3 contains 14 residues. From germline, CDR1 is SGHAT and CDR2 FQDESV (reference sequence). The trim removed 5 bases at V and 5 bases at J, leaving 3 bases unmatched. CDR3 in amino acids: CASSRGQGATEAFF. CDR3 nucleotide sequence: TGTGCCAGCAGCCGGGGACAGGGGGCGACTGAAGCTTTCTTT.